This T cell receptor beta chain was obtained from a study of T cell responses to AZD1222 COVID-19 vaccine. On this clone itself: The antigen is unknown.

The repertoire was sequenced with immunoSEQ multiplex PCR; TCRdb's copy has only in-frame clones and lacks some. This sample yields approximately 160,000 clones, of which around 92% are seen a single time; over 0.7% belongs to the top ten. Findings and limits, study-wide: Seropositive at baseline were only a handful of AZD1222 recipients. Spike-specific TCR breadth and depth grew following two AZD1222 doses. Regions 160-218 and 743-854 held dominance among vaccine-associated CD4 TCRs, which spanned spike. Reports say nearly half of spike-specific TCRs go after unmutated variant regions.

The specimen was peripheral blood, collected on day 0 of AZD1222 vaccination. This receptor was identified in an adult in good health.

The CDR3 here is CASSQDLRTSGRFVEQYF. The CDR3 bases are TGTGCCAGCAGCCAAGATCTAAGGACTAGCGGGAGGTTTGTGGAGCAGTACTTC. This sequence joins TRBV4-2 and TRBJ2-7, with TRBD2 matching over 14 bases. Germline V gene lookup returns CDR1 LGHNA and CDR2 YNFKEQ. The J segment lost 7 bases and the V segment lost 0 bases, leaving 11 bases of the junction unmatched. The CDR3 has 18 residues.